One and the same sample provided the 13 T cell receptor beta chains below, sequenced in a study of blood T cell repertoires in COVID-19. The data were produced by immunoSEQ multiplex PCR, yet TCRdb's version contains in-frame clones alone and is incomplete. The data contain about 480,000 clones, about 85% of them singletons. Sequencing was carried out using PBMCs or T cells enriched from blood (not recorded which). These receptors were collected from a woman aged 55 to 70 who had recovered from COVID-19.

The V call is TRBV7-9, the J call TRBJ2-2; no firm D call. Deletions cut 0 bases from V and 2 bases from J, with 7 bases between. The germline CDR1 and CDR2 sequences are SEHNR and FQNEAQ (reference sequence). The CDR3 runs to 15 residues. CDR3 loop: CASSLAGANTGELFF. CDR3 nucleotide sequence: TGTGCCAGCAGCTTAGCTGGAGCAAACACCGGGGAGCTGTTTTTT.

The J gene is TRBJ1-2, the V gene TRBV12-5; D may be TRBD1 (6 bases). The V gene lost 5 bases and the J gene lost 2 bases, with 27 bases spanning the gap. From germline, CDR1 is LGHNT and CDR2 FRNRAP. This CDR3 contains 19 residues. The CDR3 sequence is CASGQARGQTGDLNYGYTF. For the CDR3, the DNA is TGTGCTAGTGGTCAAGCCCGCGGACAGACTGGGGACCTCAACTATGGCTACACCTTC.

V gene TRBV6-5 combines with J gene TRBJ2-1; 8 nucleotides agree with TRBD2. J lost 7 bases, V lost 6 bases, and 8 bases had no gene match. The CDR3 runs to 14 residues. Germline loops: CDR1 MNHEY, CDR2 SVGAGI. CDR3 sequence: CASSLGGDGNEQFF. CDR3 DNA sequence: TGTGCCAGCAGCCTCGGGGGGGACGGGAATGAGCAGTTCTTC.

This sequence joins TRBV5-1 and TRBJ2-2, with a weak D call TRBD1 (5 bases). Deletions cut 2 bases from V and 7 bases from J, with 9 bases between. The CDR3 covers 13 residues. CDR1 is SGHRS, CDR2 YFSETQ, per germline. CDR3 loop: CASSFAGIGELFF. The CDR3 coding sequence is TGCGCCAGCAGCTTTGCAGGGATCGGGGAGCTGTTTTTT.

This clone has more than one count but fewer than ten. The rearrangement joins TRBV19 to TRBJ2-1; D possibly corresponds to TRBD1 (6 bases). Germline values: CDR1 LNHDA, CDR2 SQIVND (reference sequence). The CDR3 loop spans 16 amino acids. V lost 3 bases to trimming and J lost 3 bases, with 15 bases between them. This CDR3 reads CASSIRTVSLYNEQFF. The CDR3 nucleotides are TGTGCCAGTAGTATCCGGACAGTCTCCCTCTACAATGAGCAGTTCTTC.

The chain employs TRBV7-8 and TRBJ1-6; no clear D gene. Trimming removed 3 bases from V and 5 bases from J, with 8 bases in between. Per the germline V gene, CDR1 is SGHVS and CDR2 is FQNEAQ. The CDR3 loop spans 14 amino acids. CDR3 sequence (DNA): TGTGCCAGCAGCTTTAGCAGAGATAATTCACCCCTCCACTTT. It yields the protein CASSFSRDNSPLHF.

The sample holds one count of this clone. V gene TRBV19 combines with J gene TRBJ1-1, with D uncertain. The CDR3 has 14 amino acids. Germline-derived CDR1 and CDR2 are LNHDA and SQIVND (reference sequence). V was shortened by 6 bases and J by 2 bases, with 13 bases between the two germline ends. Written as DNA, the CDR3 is TGTGCCAGTAGCCTACTTTGGGCCAACACTGAAGCTTTCTTT. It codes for CASSLLWANTEAFF.

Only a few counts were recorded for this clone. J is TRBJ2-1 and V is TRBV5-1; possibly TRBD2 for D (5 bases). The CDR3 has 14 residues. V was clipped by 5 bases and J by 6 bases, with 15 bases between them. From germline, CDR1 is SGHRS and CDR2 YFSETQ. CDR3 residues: CASRAGLEGNEQFF. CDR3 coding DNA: TGCGCCAGCAGAGCAGGCCTAGAGGGCAATGAGCAGTTCTTC. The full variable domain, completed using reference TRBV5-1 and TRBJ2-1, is KAGVTQTPRYLIKTRGQQVTLSCSPISGHRSVSWYQQTPGQGLQFLFEYFSETQRNKGNFPGRFSGRQFSNSRSEMNVSTLELGDSALYLCASRAGLEGNEQFFGPGTRLTVL.

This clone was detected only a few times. The CDR3 region is CASSQPGQGFMNTEAFF. In nucleotides, the CDR3 is TGCGCCAGCAGCCAGCCGGGACAGGGGTTTATGAACACTGAAGCTTTCTTT. This chain links TRBV4-1 with TRBJ1-1; 10 nucleotides line up with TRBD1. The CDR3 length is 17 residues. V shed 3 bases, J shed 0 bases, and the junction held 7 bases outside the gene matches. Germline assignment: CDR1 MGHRA and CDR2 YSYEKL.

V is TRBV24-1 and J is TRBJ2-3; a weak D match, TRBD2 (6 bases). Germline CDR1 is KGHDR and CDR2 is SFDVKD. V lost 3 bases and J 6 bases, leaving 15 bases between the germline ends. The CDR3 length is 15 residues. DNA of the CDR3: TGTGCCACCAGTGATCCGGAGAAGCGGGCGGATACGCAGTATTTT. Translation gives CATSDPEKRADTQYF.

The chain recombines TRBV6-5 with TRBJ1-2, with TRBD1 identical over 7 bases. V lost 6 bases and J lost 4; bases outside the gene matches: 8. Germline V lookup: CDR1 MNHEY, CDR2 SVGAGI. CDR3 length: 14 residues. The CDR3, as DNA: TGTGCCAGCAGATGGACAGGTGGGGTCTATGGCTACACCTTC. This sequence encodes CASRWTGGVYGYTF.

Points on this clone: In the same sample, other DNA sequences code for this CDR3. The CDR3: CASSRGGPQETQYF. For the CDR3, the DNA is TGTGCCAGCAGCAGAGGGGGACCCCAAGAGACCCAGTACTTC. The V gene is TRBV7-2, the J gene TRBJ2-5; D possibly corresponds to TRBD1 (6 bases). The CDR3 extends over 14 amino acids. Trimming stripped 5 bases from V and 1 base from J, with 11 bases between. Germline V CDR1 and CDR2: SGHTA, FQGNSA.

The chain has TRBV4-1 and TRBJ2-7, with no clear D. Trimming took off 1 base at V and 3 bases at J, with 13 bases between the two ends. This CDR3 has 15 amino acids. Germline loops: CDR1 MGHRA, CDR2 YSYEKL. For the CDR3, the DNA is TGCGCCAGCAGCCAAGCCTCACAGATATTCTACGAGCAGTACTTC. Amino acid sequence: CASSQASQIFYEQYF.